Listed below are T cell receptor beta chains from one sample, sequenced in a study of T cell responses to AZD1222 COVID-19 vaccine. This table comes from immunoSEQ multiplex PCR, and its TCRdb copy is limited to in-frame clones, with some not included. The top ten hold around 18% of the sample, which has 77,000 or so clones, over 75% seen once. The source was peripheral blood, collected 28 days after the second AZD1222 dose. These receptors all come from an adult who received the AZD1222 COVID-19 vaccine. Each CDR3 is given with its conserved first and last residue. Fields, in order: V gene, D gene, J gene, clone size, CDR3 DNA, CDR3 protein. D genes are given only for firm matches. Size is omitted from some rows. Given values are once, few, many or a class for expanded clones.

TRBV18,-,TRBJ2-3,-,TGTGCCAGCTCACCAGCAGCCAGCACAGATACGCAGTATTTT,CASSPAASTDTQYF
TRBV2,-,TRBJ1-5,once,TGTGCCAGCAGTCTCGGGACACGATATCAGCCCCAGCATTTT,CASSLGTRYQPQHF
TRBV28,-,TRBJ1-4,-,TGTGCCAGCAGTTTAGGGGAGGGGAGATTGGGTGAAAAACTGTTTTTT,CASSLGEGRLGEKLFF
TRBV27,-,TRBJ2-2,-,TGTGCCAGCAGTGCCCTCGGCGGGGAGCTGTTTTTT,CASSALGGELFF
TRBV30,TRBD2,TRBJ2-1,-,TGTGCCTGGAGTGTACTTAGCGGGGGGGGTCGGAATGAGCAGTTCTTC,CAWSVLSGGGRNEQFF
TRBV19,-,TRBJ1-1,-,TGTGCCAGTAAACCACCCTTGGGGGTTCACACTGAAGCTTTCTTT,CASKPPLGVHTEAFF
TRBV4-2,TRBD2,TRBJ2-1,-,TGTGCCAGCAGCCAGAAGCGGGGGGGCGTCATTGTGCAGTTCTTC,CASSQKRGGVIVQFF
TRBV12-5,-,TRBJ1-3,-,TGTGCTAGTGGTTTGGCGGGGATGAACACCATATATTTT,CASGLAGMNTIYF
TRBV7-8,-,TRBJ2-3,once,TGTGCCAGCAGCTTCGGTTATGGTAAAACAGATACGCAGTATTTT,CASSFGYGKTDTQYF
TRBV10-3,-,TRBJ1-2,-,TGTGCCATCTGGGGGACGGGGGTCGAAGGCTACACCTTC,CAIWGTGVEGYTF
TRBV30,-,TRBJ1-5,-,TGTGCCTGGAGTGGACGGTTCAATCAGCCCCAGCATTTT,CAWSGRFNQPQHF
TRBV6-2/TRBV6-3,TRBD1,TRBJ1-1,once,TGTGCCAGCAGCCACTTCACAGGGGTTGCCACTGAAGCTTTCTTT,CASSHFTGVATEAFF
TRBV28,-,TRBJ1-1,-,TGTGCCAGCATTCCGGACAATGACATGAACACTGAAGCTTTCTTT,CASIPDNDMNTEAFF
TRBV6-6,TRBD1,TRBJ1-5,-,TGTGCCAGCAGCCCAGGGGGCACTCAGCCCCAGCATTTT,CASSPGGTQPQHF
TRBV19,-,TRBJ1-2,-,TGTGCCAGTAGTCCCCTGAGTGGCCCTAACTATGGCTACACCTTC,CASSPLSGPNYGYTF
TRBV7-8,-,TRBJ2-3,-,TGTGCCAGCAGCCGGACCCAGGGCTACCCGCAGTATTTT,CASSRTQGYPQYF
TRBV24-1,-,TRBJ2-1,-,TGTGCCACAGGCCGAGGGGGCAATGAGCAGTTCTTC,CATGRGGNEQFF
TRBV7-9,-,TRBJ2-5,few,TGTGCCAGCAGCTTAGGCCAGAAAGAGACCCAGTACTTC,CASSLGQKETQYF
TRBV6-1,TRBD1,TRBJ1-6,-,TGTGCCAGCAGTGAAGGGGACAGGGGTTCACCCCTCCACTTT,CASSEGDRGSPLHF
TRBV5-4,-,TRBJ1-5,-,TGTGCCAGCAGCTCGGGGGCCTCCAAGGCTCAGCCCCAGCATTTT,CASSSGASKAQPQHF
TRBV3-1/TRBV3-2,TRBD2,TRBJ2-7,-,TGTGCCAGCAGCCAAGACTCCCAGACTAGCTGGTACGAGCAGTACTTC,CASSQDSQTSWYEQYF
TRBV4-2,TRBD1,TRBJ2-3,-,TGTGCCAGCAGCCAAGATAGGGACAGAGATACGCAGTATTTT,CASSQDRDRDTQYF
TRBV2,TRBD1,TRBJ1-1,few,TGTGCCAGCAGCCAGCAGGGGGATCACACTGAAGCTTTCTTT,CASSQQGDHTEAFF
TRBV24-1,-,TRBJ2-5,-,TGTGCCACCAGTGACCCTAAGACAGAATCGCAAGAGACCCAGTACTTC,CATSDPKTESQETQYF
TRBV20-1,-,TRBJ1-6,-,TGCAGTGCTAGTATCAGGTCCACTGGGCCCCTCCACTTT,CSASIRSTGPLHF
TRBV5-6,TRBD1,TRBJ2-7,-,TGTGCCAGCAGCTTCCGGGACAGCTACTCCTACGAGCAGTACTTC,CASSFRDSYSYEQYF
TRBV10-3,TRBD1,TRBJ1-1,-,TGTGCCATCAGGGAAGGGACAGGGGGAAAGAACACTGAAGCTTTCTTT,CAIREGTGGKNTEAFF
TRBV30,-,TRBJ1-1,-,TGTGCCTCCCAAGGGGGTACTCGAGGCACTGAAGCTTTCTTT,CASQGGTRGTEAFF
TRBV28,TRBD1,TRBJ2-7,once,TGTGCCAGCAGTAGGGGACAGGGGCCAACCGAGCAGTACTTC,CASSRGQGPTEQYF
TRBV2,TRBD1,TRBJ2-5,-,TGTGCCAGCAGTGTCAGGGGGGAGACCCAGTACTTC,CASSVRGETQYF
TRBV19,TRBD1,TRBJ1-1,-,TGTGCCAGTATTCCGGATAGACAGGGTGGACGCACTGAAGCTTTCTTT,CASIPDRQGGRTEAFF
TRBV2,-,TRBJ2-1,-,TGTGCCAGCATGACCCCGGATTACAATGAGCAGTTCTTC,CASMTPDYNEQFF
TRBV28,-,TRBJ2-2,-,TGTGCCAGCAGTTTTCTTCAGGGGAACACCGGGGAGCTGTTTTTT,CASSFLQGNTGELFF
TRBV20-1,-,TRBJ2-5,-,TGCAGTGCTAGTGTGTTGGAGGTGCCAGACCAAGAGACCCAGTACTTC,CSASVLEVPDQETQYF
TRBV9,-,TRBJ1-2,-,TGTGCCAGCAGCGTAGGGGCAGGGTATGGCTACACCTTC,CASSVGAGYGYTF
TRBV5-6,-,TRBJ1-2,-,TGTGCCAGCAGTACCTTCAGGATTAGCAACTCGATAATCTCCTATGGCTACACCTTC,CASSTFRISNSIISYGYTF
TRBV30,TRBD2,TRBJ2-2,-,TGTGCCTGGAGTGTACCTCGGCTAGCGGGGGGTCTGAACACCGGGGAGCTGTTTTTT,CAWSVPRLAGGLNTGELFF
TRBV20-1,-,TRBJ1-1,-,TGCAGTGCCTTCGAAGGCACTGAAGCTTTCTTT,CSAFEGTEAFF
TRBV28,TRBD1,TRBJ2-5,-,TGTGCCAGCAGTGGCCTTGGGACAGGGGGCCTGACAGAGACCCAGTACTTC,CASSGLGTGGLTETQYF
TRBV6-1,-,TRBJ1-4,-,TGTGCCAGCAGTGATAGGCCAGGCAGTGGTGAAAAACTGTTTTTT,CASSDRPGSGEKLFF
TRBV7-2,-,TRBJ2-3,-,TGTGCCAGCAGCTCTTCCTTAGGGGGGTTCACAGATACGCAGTATTTT,CASSSSLGGFTDTQYF
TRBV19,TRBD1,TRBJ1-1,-,TGTGCCAGCCGGGACAGAAACACTGAAGCTTTCTTT,CASRDRNTEAFF
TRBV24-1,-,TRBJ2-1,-,TGTGCCACCAGTGACTACAATGAGCAGTTCTTC,CATSDYNEQFF
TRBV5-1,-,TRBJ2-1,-,TGCGCCAGCAGCCCGGGACTGGGCCCTGAGTGGAATGAGCAGTTCTTC,CASSPGLGPEWNEQFF
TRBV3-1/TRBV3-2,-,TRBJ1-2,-,TGTGCCAGCAGCCGAGCCGGGGACCGTAACTATGGCTACACCTTC,CASSRAGDRNYGYTF
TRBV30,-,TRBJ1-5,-,TGTGCCTGGAGTTTGCGGGAGAATCAGCCCCAGCATTTT,CAWSLRENQPQHF
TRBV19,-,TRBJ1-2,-,TGTGCCAGTACCTCAAGGGACCTCTATGGCTACACCTTC,CASTSRDLYGYTF
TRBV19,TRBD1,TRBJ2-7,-,TGTGCCAGTAGTATATCCGGGACAGGGTTCTACGAGCAGTACTTC,CASSISGTGFYEQYF
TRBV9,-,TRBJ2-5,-,TGTGCCAGCAGCGTAGACGGGCAGGGAGTGGAGACCCAGTACTTC,CASSVDGQGVETQYF
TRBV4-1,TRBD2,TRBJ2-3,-,TGCGCCAGCAGTCAAAGGTCAAGACTAGCGGGATCGGCGGATACAGATACGCAGTATTTT,CASSQRSRLAGSADTDTQYF
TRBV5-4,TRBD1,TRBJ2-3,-,TGTGCCAGCAGCTTGGTACAGGGGCTCAACAATACGCAGTATTTT,CASSLVQGLNNTQYF
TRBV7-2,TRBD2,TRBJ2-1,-,TGTGCCAGCAGCTTAGGGGCCGAACTAGCGGGTGAGCAGTTCTTC,CASSLGAELAGEQFF
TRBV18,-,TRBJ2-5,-,TGTGCCAGCTCACCACGGGGCTCGGCCCAAGAGACCCAGTACTTC,CASSPRGSAQETQYF
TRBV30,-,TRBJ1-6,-,TGTGCCTGGAGGGACAGCCAGAATTCACCCCTCCACTTT,CAWRDSQNSPLHF
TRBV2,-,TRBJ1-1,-,TGTGCCACCGGACAGACCAACACTGAAGCTTTCTTT,CATGQTNTEAFF